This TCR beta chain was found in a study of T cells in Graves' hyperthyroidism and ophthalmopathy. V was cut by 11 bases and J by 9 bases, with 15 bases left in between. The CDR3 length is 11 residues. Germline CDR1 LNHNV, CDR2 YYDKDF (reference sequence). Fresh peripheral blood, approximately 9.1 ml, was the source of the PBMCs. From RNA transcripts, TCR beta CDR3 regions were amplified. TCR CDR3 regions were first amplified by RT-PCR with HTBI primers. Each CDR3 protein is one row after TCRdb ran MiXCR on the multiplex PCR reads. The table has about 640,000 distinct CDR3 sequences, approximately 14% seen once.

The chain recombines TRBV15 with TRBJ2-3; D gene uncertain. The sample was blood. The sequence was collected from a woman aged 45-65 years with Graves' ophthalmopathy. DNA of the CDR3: TGTGCCCACCGGCTTGGCTCGACGCAGTATTTT. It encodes CAHRLGSTQYF.